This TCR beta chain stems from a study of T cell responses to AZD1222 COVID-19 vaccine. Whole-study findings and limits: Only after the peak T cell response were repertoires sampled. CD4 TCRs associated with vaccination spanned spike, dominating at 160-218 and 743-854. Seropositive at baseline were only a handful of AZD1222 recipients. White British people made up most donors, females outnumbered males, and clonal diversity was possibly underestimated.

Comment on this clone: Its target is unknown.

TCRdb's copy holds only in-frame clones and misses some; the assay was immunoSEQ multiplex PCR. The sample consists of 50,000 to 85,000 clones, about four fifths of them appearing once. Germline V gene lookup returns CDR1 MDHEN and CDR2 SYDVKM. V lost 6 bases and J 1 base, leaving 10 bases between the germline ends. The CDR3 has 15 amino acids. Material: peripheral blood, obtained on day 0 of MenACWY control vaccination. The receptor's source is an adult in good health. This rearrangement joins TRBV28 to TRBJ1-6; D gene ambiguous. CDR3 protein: CASRESLSYNSPLHF. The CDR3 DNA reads TGTGCCAGCAGGGAGTCGCTTTCCTATAATTCACCCCTCCACTTT.